This T cell receptor beta chain was recovered during a study of T-cell memory formation after mild COVID-19. General study findings and limits: Day 15 to 85 contracting clones showed balanced CD4/CD8; day 15 to 37 expanders favored CD4+.

TCRdb called the 5' RACE reads again in MiXCR, with one record for every CDR3 protein. This table has about 430,000 distinct CDR3 sequences, 20% to 30% appearing once. This clonotype was counted between two and nine times. The antigen is unknown. V was pared by 1 base and J by 5 bases, with 6 bases of the junction left unmatched. In germline, CDR1 is SEHNR, CDR2 FQNEAQ (reference sequence). This CDR3 region has 15 residues. The gene calls are TRBV7-9 and TRBJ2-7, with TRBD2 matching over 9 bases. The sample consisted of PBMCs or a T cell subset sorted from them (not recorded which). This TCR was recovered from an adult woman who had mild COVID-19 (a few samples of this study predate the infection). Cell type and time point are not known. This CDR3 is CASSLGPSGKHEQYF. The CDR3 DNA reads as TGTGCCAGCAGCTTAGGTCCTAGCGGGAAACACGAGCAGTACTTC.